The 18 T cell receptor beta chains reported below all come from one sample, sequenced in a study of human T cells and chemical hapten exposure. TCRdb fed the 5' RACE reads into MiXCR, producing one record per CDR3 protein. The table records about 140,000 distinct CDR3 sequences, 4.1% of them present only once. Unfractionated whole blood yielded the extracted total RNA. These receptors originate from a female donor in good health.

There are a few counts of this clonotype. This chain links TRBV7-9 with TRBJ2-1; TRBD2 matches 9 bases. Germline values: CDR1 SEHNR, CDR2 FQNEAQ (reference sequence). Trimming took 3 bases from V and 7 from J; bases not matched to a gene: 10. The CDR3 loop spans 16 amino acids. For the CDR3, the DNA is TGTGCCAGCAGCTTGACCAGCGGGGGGTTCTGGAATGAGCAGTTCTTC. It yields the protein CASSLTSGGFWNEQFF.

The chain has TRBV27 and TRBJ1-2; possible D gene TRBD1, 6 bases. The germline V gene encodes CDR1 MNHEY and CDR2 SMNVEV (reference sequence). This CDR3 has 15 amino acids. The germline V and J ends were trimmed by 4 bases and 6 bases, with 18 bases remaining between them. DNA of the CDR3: TGTGCCAGCAGTTCCCGCCGCCACAGGGCCAATGGCTACACCTTC. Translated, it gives CASSSRRHRANGYTF.

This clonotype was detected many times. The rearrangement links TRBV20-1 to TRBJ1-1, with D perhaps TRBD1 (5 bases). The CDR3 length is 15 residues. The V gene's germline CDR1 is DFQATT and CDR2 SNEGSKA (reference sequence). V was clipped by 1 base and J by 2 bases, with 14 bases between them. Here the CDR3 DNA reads TGCAGTGCTAGAGGGGTAGGAGGGGTAAACACTGAAGCTTTCTTT. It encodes CSARGVGGVNTEAFF.

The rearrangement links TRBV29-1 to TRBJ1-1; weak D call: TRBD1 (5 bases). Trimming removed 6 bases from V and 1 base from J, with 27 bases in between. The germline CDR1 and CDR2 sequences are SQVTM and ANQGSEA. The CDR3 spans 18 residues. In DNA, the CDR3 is TGCAGCGTCCCTGGGGCCTTTTTAGGGAGTCGTACGAACACTGAAGCTTTCTTT. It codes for CSVPGAFLGSRTNTEAFF.

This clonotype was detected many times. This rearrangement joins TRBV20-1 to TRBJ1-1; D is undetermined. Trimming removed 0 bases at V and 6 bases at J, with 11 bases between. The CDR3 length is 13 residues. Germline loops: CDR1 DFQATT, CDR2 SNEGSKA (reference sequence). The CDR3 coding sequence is TGCAGTGCTAGAGATCGGCCCGGGTCTGAAGCTTTCTTT. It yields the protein CSARDRPGSEAFF.

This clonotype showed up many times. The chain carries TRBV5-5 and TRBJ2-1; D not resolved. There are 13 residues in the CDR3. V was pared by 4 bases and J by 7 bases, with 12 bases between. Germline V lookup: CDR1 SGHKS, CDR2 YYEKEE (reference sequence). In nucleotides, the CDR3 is TGTGCCAGCAGCCTGTTTCGAGAGAATGAGCAGTTCTTC. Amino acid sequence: CASSLFRENEQFF.

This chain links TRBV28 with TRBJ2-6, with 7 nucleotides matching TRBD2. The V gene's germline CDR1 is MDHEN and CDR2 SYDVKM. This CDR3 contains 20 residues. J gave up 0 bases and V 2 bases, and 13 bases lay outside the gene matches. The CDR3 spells CASSLELGGDRYSGANVLTF. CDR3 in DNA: TGTGCCAGCAGTTTAGAGCTGGGGGGGGACCGTTACTCTGGGGCCAACGTCCTGACTTTC.

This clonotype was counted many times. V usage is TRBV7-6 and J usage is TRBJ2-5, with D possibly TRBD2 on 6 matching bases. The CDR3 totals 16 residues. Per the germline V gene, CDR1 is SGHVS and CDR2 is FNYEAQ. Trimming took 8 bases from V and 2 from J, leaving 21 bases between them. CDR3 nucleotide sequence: TGTGCCAGCTCCCTAGCGCTTGTCAGGGTTCAAGAGACCCAGTACTTC. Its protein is CASSLALVRVQETQYF.

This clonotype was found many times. The CDR3 DNA is TGTGCCAGCAGCCAAGTCTACGGGAATCAGCCCCAGCATTTT. Encoded protein: CASSQVYGNQPQHF. V gene TRBV3-1 combines with J gene TRBJ1-5, with D unclear. Germline CDR1 reads LGHDT; CDR2 reads YNNKEL (reference sequence). The CDR3 is 14 residues long. V shed 1 base and J shed 4 bases, with 8 bases lying between them.

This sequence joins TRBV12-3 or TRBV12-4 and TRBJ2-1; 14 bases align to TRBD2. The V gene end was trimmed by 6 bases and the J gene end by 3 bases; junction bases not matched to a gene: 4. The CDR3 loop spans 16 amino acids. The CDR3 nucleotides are TGTGCCAGCAGGACTAGCGGGGGGGCTTGCTACAATGAGCAGTTCTTC. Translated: CASRTSGGACYNEQFF.

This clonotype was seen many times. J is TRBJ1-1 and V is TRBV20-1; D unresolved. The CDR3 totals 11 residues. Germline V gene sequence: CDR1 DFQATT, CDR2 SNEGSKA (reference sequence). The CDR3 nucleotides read TGCTCCTGGTCGGGGTACACTGAAGCTTTCTTT. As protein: CSWSGYTEAFF.

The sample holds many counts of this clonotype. The CDR3 coding sequence is TGTGCCAGCAGCAGACTGAACTCTGGAAACACCATATATTTT. It encodes CASSRLNSGNTIYF. The rearrangement joins TRBV6-5 to TRBJ1-3; D is unresolved. V lost 6 bases and J lost 0, with 9 bases in between. CDR3 length: 14 residues. Germline V gene data show CDR1 as MNHEY and CDR2 as SVGAGI.

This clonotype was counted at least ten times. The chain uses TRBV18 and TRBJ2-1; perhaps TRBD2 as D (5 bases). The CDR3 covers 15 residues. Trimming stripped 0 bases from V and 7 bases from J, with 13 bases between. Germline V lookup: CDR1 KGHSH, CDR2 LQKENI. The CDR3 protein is CASSPPYGVVNEQFF. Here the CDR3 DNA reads TGTGCCAGCTCACCACCGTACGGGGTAGTGAATGAGCAGTTCTTC.

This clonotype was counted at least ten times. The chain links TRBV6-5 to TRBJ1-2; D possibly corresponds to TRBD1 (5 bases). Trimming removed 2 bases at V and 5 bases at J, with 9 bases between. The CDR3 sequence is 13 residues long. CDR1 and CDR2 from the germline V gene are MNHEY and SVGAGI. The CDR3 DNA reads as TGTGCCAGCAGTTACGACAGCCGTTATGGCTACACCTTC. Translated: CASSYDSRYGYTF.

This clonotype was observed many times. CDR3 DNA: TGTGCCAGCAGCGATCCGGGTTTAGCGCGGAGCGATGGCTACACCTTC. Protein sequence: CASSDPGLARSDGYTF. The gene calls are TRBV25-1 and TRBJ1-2; D unclear. CDR3 length: 16 residues. V was clipped by 6 bases and J by 6 bases, with 23 bases between them. Germline assignment: CDR1 MGHDK and CDR2 SYGVNS.

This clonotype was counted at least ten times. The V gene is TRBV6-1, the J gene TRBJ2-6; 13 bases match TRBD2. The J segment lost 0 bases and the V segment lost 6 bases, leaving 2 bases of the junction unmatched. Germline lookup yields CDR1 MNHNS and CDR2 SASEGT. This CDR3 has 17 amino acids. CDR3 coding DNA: TGTGCCAGCAGGGGGACTAGCGGGAACTCTGGGGCCAACGTCCTGACTTTC. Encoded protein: CASRGTSGNSGANVLTF.

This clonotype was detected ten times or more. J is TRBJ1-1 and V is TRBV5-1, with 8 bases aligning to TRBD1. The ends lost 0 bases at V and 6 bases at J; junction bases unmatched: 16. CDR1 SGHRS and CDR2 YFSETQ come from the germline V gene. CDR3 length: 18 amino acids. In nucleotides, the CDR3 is TGCGCCAGCAGCTTGGGCCCTGACAGGGGAGGGTCTGTTCCTGAAGCTTTCTTT. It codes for CASSLGPDRGGSVPEAFF.

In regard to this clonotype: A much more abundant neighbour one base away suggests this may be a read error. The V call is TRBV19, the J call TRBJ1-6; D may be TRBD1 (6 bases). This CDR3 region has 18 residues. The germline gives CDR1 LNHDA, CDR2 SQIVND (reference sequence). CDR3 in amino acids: CASKGWGTPDSYNSPHHF. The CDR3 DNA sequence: TGTGCCAGTAAGGGATGGGGGACACCAGACTCCTATAATTCACCCCACCACTTT.